This T cell receptor beta chain originates from a study of blood T cell repertoires in COVID-19. Study details: T cells, B-cell-depleted T cells, or PBMCs supplied cDNA or gDNA.

Germline V gene data show CDR1 as MNHEY and CDR2 as SVGAGI. CDR3 length: 15 residues. V lost 0 bases and J 2 bases, leaving 7 bases between the germline ends. Assay: immunoSEQ multiplex PCR; the TCRdb copy retains only in-frame clones and omits some. The sample yields hundreds of thousands of clones, roughly 87% seen once. Participants were aged about 18 to 89 years from 24 US areas. This clonotype was sampled from a woman in her thirties with acute COVID-19. The sample comprised PBMCs or T cells enriched from blood (not recorded which). The chain links TRBV6-5 to TRBJ1-4; D possibly corresponds to TRBD1 (6 bases). The CDR3 DNA reads as TGTGCCAGCAGTTACTCGAGGGGGACTAATGAAAAACTGTTTTTT. Its protein is CASSYSRGTNEKLFF.